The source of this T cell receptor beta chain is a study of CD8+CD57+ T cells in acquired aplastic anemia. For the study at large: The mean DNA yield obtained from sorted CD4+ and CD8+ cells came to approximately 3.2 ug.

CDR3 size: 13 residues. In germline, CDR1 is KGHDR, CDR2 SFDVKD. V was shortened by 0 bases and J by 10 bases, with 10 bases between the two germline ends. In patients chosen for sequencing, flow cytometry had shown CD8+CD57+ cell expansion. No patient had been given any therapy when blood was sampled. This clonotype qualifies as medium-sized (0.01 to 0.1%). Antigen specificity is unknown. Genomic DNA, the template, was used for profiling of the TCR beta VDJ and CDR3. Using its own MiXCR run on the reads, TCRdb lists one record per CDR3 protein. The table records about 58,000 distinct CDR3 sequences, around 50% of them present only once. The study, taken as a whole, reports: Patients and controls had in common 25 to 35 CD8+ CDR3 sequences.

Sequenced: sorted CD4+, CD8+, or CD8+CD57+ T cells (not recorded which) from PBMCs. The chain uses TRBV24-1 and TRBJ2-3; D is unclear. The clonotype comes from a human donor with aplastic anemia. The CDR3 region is CATSDLDPPSQYF. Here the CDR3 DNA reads TGTGCCACCAGTGATTTGGACCCCCCATCGCAGTATTTT.